Sequencing of this T cell receptor (beta chain) was carried out in a study of cytomegalovirus exposure and HLA in healthy donors. Study-level findings and limits: About 87% or about 30% of the time was how often most TCR beta V segments were productive, according to an earlier analysis. Later on, an analysis found that several of the most significant clusters appeared to be linked to common viral pathogens, which included parvovirus B19.

60 Vbeta and 13 Jbeta primers were used in PCR. Assay: immunoSEQ multiplex PCR; the TCRdb copy retains only in-frame clones and omits some. This table holds 65,000 to 70,000 clones, 80% to 90% found once. Turning to this clone: The target antigen is unknown.

The CDR3 totals 14 residues. Germline V lookup: CDR1 SGHDT, CDR2 YYEEEE. V was clipped by 3 bases and J by 1 base, with 8 bases between them. The chain joins TRBV5-6 to TRBJ1-3, with D hard to call. Sequenced input: PBMCs. The clonotype was recovered from a woman aged 25-40 years in good health and CMV-seropositive. In nucleotides, the CDR3 is TGTGCCAGCAGCTCGCCGGTTTCTGGAAACACCATATATTTT. Amino acids: CASSSPVSGNTIYF.